This TCR beta chain came from a study of T cell changes during pregnancy in multiple sclerosis. The protocol was immunoSEQ multiplex PCR, while the TCRdb copy is restricted to in-frame clones and leaves out a portion. The sample has roughly 43,000 clones, 89% seen once. The CDR3 is 13 amino acids. Trimming took 1 base from V and 6 from J, leaving 7 bases between them. CDR1 SEHNR and CDR2 FQNEAQ come from the germline V gene (reference sequence). The rearrangement uses TRBV7-9 and TRBJ1-5, with D perhaps matching TRBD1 (6 bases). This clonotype was sampled from a female donor with multiple sclerosis, enrolled in a pregnancy study. The sequencing used CD4+ T cells from peripheral blood mononuclear cells, collected after pregnancy. Here the CDR3 DNA reads TGTGCCAGCAGCTTAGAAGGGGGTCAGCCCCAGCATTTT. Its translation: CASSLEGGQPQHF. The complete variable domain, with remaining parts taken from reference TRBV7-9 and TRBJ1-5, reads DTGVSQNPRHKITKRGQNVTFRCDPISEHNRLYWYRQTLGQGPEFLTYFQNEAQLEKSRLLSDRFSAERPKGSFSTLEIQRTEQGDSAMYLCASSLEGGQPQHFGDGTRLSIL.